The 25 T cell receptor beta chains below come from one sample, sequenced in a study of T cell changes during pregnancy in multiple sclerosis. Method: immunoSEQ multiplex PCR; TCRdb's copy keeps in-frame clones and lacks some. This table has around 34,000 clones, 85% to 90% appearing once. The sample here was CD4+ T cells from peripheral blood mononuclear cells, taken in the second trimester of pregnancy. These receptors were collected from a female donor with multiple sclerosis, enrolled in a pregnancy study.

This clone was detected only once. V is TRBV6-5 and J is TRBJ2-3; 8 bases match TRBD2. V lost 5 bases to trimming and J lost 1 base; unmatched junction nucleotides: 5. The CDR3 contains 15 residues. Per the germline V gene, CDR1 is MNHEY and CDR2 is SVGAGI. The CDR3 protein is CASSAGGVGTDTQYF. In nucleotides, the CDR3 is TGTGCCAGCAGTGCGGGGGGCGTGGGCACAGATACGCAGTATTTT.

This clone came up a few times. The chain couples TRBV28 to TRBJ1-1; TRBD1 is a possible D gene (5 bases). The germline V and J ends were trimmed by 6 bases and 4 bases, with 21 bases remaining between them. Germline CDR1 and CDR2: MDHEN and SYDVKM. The CDR3 length is 16 residues. This CDR3 reads CASRPTWGGLSTEAFF. The CDR3 DNA reads TGTGCCAGCAGACCTACGTGGGGCGGATTAAGCACTGAAGCTTTCTTT.

This rearrangement joins TRBV6-5 to TRBJ2-1; 9 nucleotides line up with TRBD1. CDR1 is MNHEY and CDR2 is SVGAGI in the germline V gene. The CDR3 consists of 16 residues. V was clipped by 1 base and J by 5 bases; unmatched bases: 6. CDR3 in amino acids: CASSYLTGGGHNEQFF. The CDR3 bases are TGTGCCAGCAGTTACTTAACAGGGGGCGGGCACAATGAGCAGTTCTTC.

This chain connects TRBV4-1 to TRBJ2-4, with D perhaps TRBD1 (6 bases). The CDR3 sequence is 15 residues long. Trimming removed 0 bases from V and 6 bases from J, with 12 bases in between. Germline-derived CDR1 and CDR2 are MGHRA and YSYEKL. Here the CDR3 DNA reads TGCGCCAGCAGCCAAGAGGGGGCGTTCGTAAACATTCAGTACTTC. Translation gives CASSQEGAFVNIQYF.

This clone was observed once. This chain links TRBV7-9 with TRBJ1-1; 8 bases map to TRBD1. Per the germline V gene, CDR1 is SEHNR and CDR2 is FQNEAQ (reference sequence). With V trimmed by 5 bases and J by 0 bases, 11 bases remained unmatched. The CDR3 is made up of 17 amino acids. CDR3 sequence reads: CASSNYQGAALNTEAFF. CDR3 coding DNA: TGTGCCAGCAGCAATTATCAGGGGGCGGCCTTGAACACTGAAGCTTTCTTT.

The chain links TRBV25-1 to TRBJ1-1; possibly TRBD1 for D (5 bases). V was clipped by 4 bases and J by 0 bases, with 12 bases between them. The CDR3 is 15 residues long. Per the germline V gene, CDR1 is MGHDK and CDR2 is SYGVNS. The CDR3 region has the DNA TGTGCCAGCAGTGCCTTGACAGACCTGAACACTGAAGCTTTCTTT. Its translation is CASSALTDLNTEAFF.

This sequence joins TRBV6-1 and TRBJ1-2; D not certain. The CDR3 loop spans 13 amino acids. The V and J ends lost 11 bases and 3 bases respectively, with 16 bases between them. CDR1 and CDR2 (germline): MNHNS, SASEGT. In nucleotides, the CDR3 is TGTGCCTTTATAGCGGTCACCTACTATGGCTACACCTTC. The encoded protein is CAFIAVTYYGYTF.

The chain joins TRBV6-5 to TRBJ2-7; TRBD1 is a possible D gene (5 bases). In germline, CDR1 is MNHEY, CDR2 SVGAGI. V lost 0 bases, J lost 3 bases, and 9 bases lay in between. The CDR3 totals 14 residues. The CDR3 DNA reads TGTGCCAGCAGTTACTCGCGACAGAGCTACGAGCAGTACTTC. Amino acids: CASSYSRQSYEQYF.

The chain uses TRBV7-9 and TRBJ1-1, with D tentatively TRBD1 (5 bases). Germline-derived CDR1 and CDR2 are SEHNR and FQNEAQ (reference sequence). The CDR3 covers 12 residues. V lost 7 bases to trimming and J lost 6 bases, with 12 bases between them. CDR3 DNA: TGTGCCAGCACCTGGGGGGGGTCTGAAGCTTTCTTT. Residues: CASTWGGSEAFF.

The gene calls are TRBV5-6 and TRBJ1-2, with 7 bases aligning to TRBD1. The CDR3 has 14 amino acids. The J segment lost 4 bases and the V segment lost 4 bases, leaving 7 bases of the junction unmatched. CDR1 is SGHDT, CDR2 YYEEEE, per germline. The CDR3 DNA is TGTGCCAGCAGCCTACTGGACAGGATCTATGGCTACACCTTC. This encodes CASSLLDRIYGYTF.

The rearrangement links TRBV5-1 to TRBJ2-1; no clear D gene. This CDR3 spans 12 amino acids. The V and J ends lost 1 base and 8 bases respectively, with 7 bases between them. The germline CDR1 and CDR2 sequences are SGHRS and YFSETQ. The CDR3 DNA follows: TGCGCCAGCAGCTTGATCGCAGATGAGCAGTTCTTC. It is translated as CASSLIADEQFF.

V gene TRBV5-1 combines with J gene TRBJ1-4, with TRBD1 matching 9 bases. This CDR3 is built from 17 residues. The germline gives CDR1 SGHRS, CDR2 YFSETQ. The trim removed 4 bases at V and 6 bases at J, leaving 13 bases unmatched. This CDR3 is CASSRIGGTGRDEKLFF. CDR3 DNA: TGCGCCAGCAGCCGAATAGGAGGGACAGGGAGAGATGAAAAACTGTTTTTT.

J is TRBJ2-6 and V is TRBV5-4; the D is unclear. V was shortened by 2 bases and J by 0 bases, with 9 bases between the two germline ends. The CDR3 covers 16 residues. Looked up from germline, CDR1 is SGHNT and CDR2 is YYREEE (reference sequence). DNA for the CDR3: TGTGCCAGCAGCTTAAACGCCGGCTCTGGGGCCAACGTCCTGACTTTC. Protein sequence: CASSLNAGSGANVLTF.

This sequence joins TRBV12-2 and TRBJ2-7; TRBD1, the table's D call, was not compared with the DNA. TRBV12-2 is labeled a pseudogene. CDR3 length: 15 amino acids. Here the CDR3 reads CASRSETTGEYEQYF. CDR3 in DNA: TGTGCAAGTCGCTCCGAAACGACAGGGGAGTACGAGCAGTACTTC.

CDR3 DNA: TGTGCCAGTAGTGCGACAGGGGGCTCTAACACTGAAGCTTTCTTT. This translates into CASSATGGSNTEAFF. This chain uses TRBV19 with TRBJ1-1, with 10 bases fitting TRBD1. The germline gives CDR1 LNHDA, CDR2 SQIVND (reference sequence). After removal of 5 bases from V and 2 bases from J, the junction contained 5 bases not matched to a gene. CDR3 size: 15 residues.

This clone showed up just once. Here the CDR3 DNA reads TGTGCCAGCAGACCGGTAGCGAGGAATGAGCAGTTCTTC. Translation gives CASRPVARNEQFF. The chain is built from TRBV2 and TRBJ2-1; D might be TRBD2 (5 bases). The CDR3 runs 13 residues. The germline gives CDR1 SNHLY, CDR2 FYNNEI. V was shortened by 6 bases and J by 7 bases, with 13 bases between the two germline ends.

The sample holds one count of this clone. The rearrangement joins TRBV27 to TRBJ1-5; D is undetermined. This CDR3 has 12 amino acids. Germline CDR1 is MNHEY and CDR2 is SMNVEV (reference sequence). V lost 3 bases to trimming and J lost 4 bases, with 4 bases between them. The CDR3 DNA reads TGTGCCAGCAGTTTCACTAATCAGCCCCAGCATTTT. Protein: CASSFTNQPQHF.

This sequence joins TRBV25-1 and TRBJ1-3; D unresolved. CDR1 is MGHDK, CDR2 SYGVNS, per germline. This CDR3 has 11 residues. V was cut by 4 bases and J by 4 bases, with 2 bases left in between. The CDR3 region has the DNA TGTGCCAGCAGTGCGGGAAACACCATATATTTT. It codes for CASSAGNTIYF.

The V gene is TRBV7-2, the J gene TRBJ1-1, with D tentatively TRBD1 (6 bases). The CDR3 runs to 14 residues. Trimming took off 9 bases at V and 1 base at J, with 15 bases between the two ends. CDR1 SGHTA and CDR2 FQGNSA come from the germline V gene. CDR3 DNA: TGTGCCAGTGAGAGGGGGGGGTCGAACACTGAAGCTTTCTTT. Its translation: CASERGGSNTEAFF.

The rearrangement links TRBV28 to TRBJ1-2, with D tentatively TRBD1 (5 bases). Germline CDR1 and CDR2: MDHEN and SYDVKM. This CDR3 comprises 14 residues. Trimming removed 3 bases from V and 1 base from J, with 9 bases in between. CDR3 nucleotide sequence: TGTGCCAGCAGTTTGTCGACAGTTAACTATGGCTACACCTTC. Amino acids: CASSLSTVNYGYTF.

The V call is TRBV6-5, the J call TRBJ2-2, with D possibly matching TRBD2 (5 bases). The CDR3 has 15 residues. V lost 0 bases and J lost 7, with 12 bases in between. Germline V gene sequence: CDR1 MNHEY, CDR2 SVGAGI. The CDR3 DNA follows: TGTGCCAGCAGTTACTCGGAGGTAGCGCACGGGGAGCTGTTTTTT. It codes for CASSYSEVAHGELFF.

The chain recombines TRBV5-1 with TRBJ2-1; possible D gene TRBD1, 6 bases. This CDR3 region has 15 residues. The V gene lost 1 base and the J gene lost 4 bases, with 12 bases spanning the gap. Per the germline V gene, CDR1 is SGHRS and CDR2 is YFSETQ. The CDR3 loop reads CASSLLGAQYNEQFF. CDR3 nucleotide sequence: TGCGCCAGCAGCTTGCTGGGGGCCCAATACAATGAGCAGTTCTTC.

This sequence joins TRBV7-2 and TRBJ2-5; TRBD2 is a possible D gene (5 bases). The CDR3 runs 13 residues. V lost 3 bases, J lost 2 bases, and 7 bases lay in between. Per the germline V gene, CDR1 is SGHTA and CDR2 is FQGNSA. The CDR3 nucleotides are TGTGCCAGCAGCTTCGGACTTCAAGAGACCCAGTACTTC. This encodes CASSFGLQETQYF.

The CDR3, as DNA: TGTGCCAGCTCACCACAGCCAGGGGGCGAGCAGTACTTC. It specifies CASSPQPGGEQYF. The rearrangement joins TRBV18 to TRBJ2-7, with 7 bases fitting TRBD1. V was clipped by 1 base and J by 6 bases; unmatched bases: 3. CDR3 size: 13 residues. Germline CDR1 and CDR2: KGHSH and LQKENI.

This chain links TRBV9 with TRBJ2-3, with 9 bases lining up with TRBD1. V lost 2 bases to trimming and J lost 2 bases; unmatched junction nucleotides: 12. CDR1 is SGDLS and CDR2 is YYNGEE in the germline V gene. The length of the CDR3 is 18 residues. The CDR3 coding sequence is TGTGCCAGCAGCGTTAGGACAGGGGTTCCTTCCCTCACAGATACGCAGTATTTT. Encoded protein: CASSVRTGVPSLTDTQYF.